The entry below gives a single TCR beta chain sequence along with its context. Its antigen is not known. The CDR3 extends over 14 amino acids. In germline, CDR1 is SEHNR, CDR2 FQNEAQ (reference sequence). This sample is drawn from a study of OX40 agonist ivuxolimab in advanced cancers. The study's findings and limits: In the 0.1 to 3.0 mg/kg range, CD4+ and CD8+ blood T cells had expanded clonally by week 6.

Some clones are missing from TCRdb's copy, which holds only in-frame ones; the method was immunoSEQ multiplex PCR. The sample yields approximately 74,000 clones, 90% seen once. This clonotype was obtained from an adult with an advanced solid tumor such as melanoma, head and neck, liver or kidney cancer. Sequencing used CD4+ or CD8+ T cells sorted from blood, obtained in a trial of the OX40 agonist ivuxolimab. The chain carries TRBV7-9 and TRBJ2-5, with TRBD2 as a possible D gene (6 bases). TRBJ2-7 matches the DNA end more closely, so the J call is doubtful. The CDR3 protein is CASSLISPGDEQYF. Here the CDR3 DNA reads TGTGCCAGCAGCTTAATCTCGCCGGGAGACGAGCAGTACTTC.